This entry lists 21 T cell receptor beta chains sequenced from one sample in a study of shared clonotypes between healthy human individuals. Generated by immunoSEQ multiplex PCR, the TCRdb table keeps only in-frame clones and is missing some. Of about 2.4 million clones listed, 80% to 95% are singletons. Sequencing was performed on naive CD4+ T cells from PBMCs. Subset in this sample: CD45RA+ positively selected. Source of these receptors: a man between 18 and 29 years old in good health. Some clones in this sample may be carry-over from other donors' samples.

This chain connects TRBV19 to TRBJ1-1; TRBD1 matches 9 bases. The CDR3 runs 16 residues. Losses at the gene ends were 7 bases for V and 4 bases for J; bases not matched to a gene: 13. CDR1 and CDR2 (germline): LNHDA, SQIVND (reference sequence). The DNA of the CDR3 is TGTGCCAGTACCCGATACCAGGGGACAGGGAGCACTGAAGCTTTCTTT. This codes for CASTRYQGTGSTEAFF.

This chain links TRBV15 with TRBJ1-3; weak D call: TRBD1 (6 bases). This CDR3 has 16 amino acids. V was shortened by 2 bases and J by 0 bases, with 11 bases between the two germline ends. The germline V gene encodes CDR1 LNHNV and CDR2 YYDKDF (reference sequence). CDR3 region: CATSRLQGDSGNTIYF. In DNA form, the CDR3 reads TGTGCCACCAGCAGACTACAGGGCGACTCTGGAAACACCATATATTTT.

This clone was seen a single time. This chain joins TRBV11-3 and TRBJ2-1; 7 bases are a match to TRBD2. V shed 4 bases and J 0 bases; nucleotides not matched to a gene: 9. The CDR3 has 17 residues. Per germline, CDR1 SGHNT and CDR2 YENEEA. CDR3 region: CASSSRGLADSYNEQFF. CDR3 bases: TGTGCCAGCAGCTCCAGAGGGCTAGCGGACTCCTACAATGAGCAGTTCTTC.

This chain joins TRBV27 and TRBJ2-3; TRBD1 matches at 7 bases. CDR3 length: 14 amino acids. Germline loops: CDR1 MNHEY, CDR2 SMNVEV (reference sequence). With V trimmed by 7 bases and J by 2 bases, 6 bases remained unmatched. The CDR3 DNA is TGTGCCAGCACCCGACAGGGAGCCACAGATACGCAGTATTTT. It is translated as CASTRQGATDTQYF.

This chain uses TRBV7-2 with TRBJ2-1; D not certain. The germline CDR1 and CDR2 sequences are SGHTA and FQGNSA. The CDR3 is 14 amino acids. V was clipped by 1 base and J by 7 bases, with 11 bases between them. This CDR3 is CASSLGSMGNEQFF. DNA of the CDR3: TGTGCCAGCAGCTTAGGTTCGATGGGGAATGAGCAGTTCTTC.

The chain recombines TRBV12-1 with TRBJ2-1; the table's D gene call, TRBD2, was not cross checked with the DNA. TRBV12-1 is given as a pseudogene. The CDR3 consists of 15 residues. The CDR3 region is CASRTGLAPYNEQFF. The CDR3 nucleotides read TGTGCCAGCAGAACGGGACTAGCGCCTTACAATGAGCAGTTCTTC.

The V and J genes are TRBV6-6 and TRBJ2-2; a weak D match, TRBD1 (6 bases). The germline V and J ends were trimmed by 6 bases and 4 bases, with 15 bases remaining between them. Germline loops: CDR1 MNHNY, CDR2 SVGAGI (reference sequence). The CDR3 is made up of 15 amino acids. The CDR3 DNA reads as TGTGCCAGCAGCCACAGGGAAGGGCGCACCGGGGAGCTGTTTTTT. Translation: CASSHREGRTGELFF.

The chain uses TRBV28 and TRBJ1-5; possibly TRBD1 for D (6 bases). The length of the CDR3 is 15 residues. Between the trimmed V and J ends, which lost 6 bases and 4 bases, there was a span of 16 bases. Germline V lookup: CDR1 MDHEN, CDR2 SYDVKM. CDR3 coding DNA: TGTGCCAGCAGGATAGGGGGGGCGGGAAATCAGCCCCAGCATTTT. Translated: CASRIGGAGNQPQHF.

The J gene is TRBJ1-1, the V gene TRBV7-2, with a possible D match to TRBD1 (6 bases). The germline V gene has CDR1 SGHTA and CDR2 FQGNSA. V shed 5 bases and J shed 7 bases, with 14 bases lying between them. This CDR3 comprises 13 residues. CDR3 loop: CASSPRTDGEAFF. The DNA of the CDR3 is TGTGCCAGCAGCCCACGGACAGATGGTGAAGCTTTCTTT.

This sequence joins TRBV13 and TRBJ2-1; perhaps TRBD2 as D (5 bases). Per the germline V gene, CDR1 is PRHDT and CDR2 is FYEKMQ (reference sequence). The CDR3 covers 15 residues. The ends were cut back, 5 bases at V and 4 bases at J, with 15 bases in the middle. The CDR3 nucleotides are TGTGCCAGCAGCCCGGCCGGAGGAGGATACAATGAGCAGTTCTTC. It encodes CASSPAGGGYNEQFF.

The V and J genes are TRBV6-5 and TRBJ2-7; possibly TRBD2 for D (6 bases). V lost 6 bases and J 6 bases, leaving 21 bases between the germline ends. This CDR3 is 15 amino acids long. Germline CDR1 reads MNHEY; CDR2 reads SVGAGI. The CDR3 here is CASSQRGLSAPEQYF. The CDR3 bases are TGTGCCAGCAGCCAACGGGGACTGTCGGCTCCCGAGCAGTACTTC.

The J gene is TRBJ2-3, the V gene TRBV6-5; possibly TRBD1 or TRBD2 for D (5 bases each). V lost 6 bases to trimming and J lost 6 bases, with 16 bases between them. The CDR3 has 14 amino acids. Germline V gives CDR1 MNHEY, CDR2 SVGAGI. Here the CDR3 reads CASSPRQSGDTQYF. The CDR3 bases are TGTGCCAGCAGCCCCAGACAGAGCGGTGATACGCAGTATTTT.

Points on this clone: The sample has other DNA sequences that encode this CDR3 too. The V call is TRBV6-5, the J call TRBJ1-2; D not resolved. V lost 5 bases to trimming and J lost 5 bases, with 12 bases between them. The germline CDR1 and CDR2 sequences are MNHEY and SVGAGI. CDR3 length: 13 residues. The CDR3 nucleotides read TGTGCCAGCAGTCGAGGACGGACGTATGGCTACACCTTC. Translating gives CASSRGRTYGYTF.

This clone was seen once. V gene TRBV10-2 combines with J gene TRBJ1-3; D may be TRBD1 (6 bases). The V gene lost 10 bases and the J gene lost 8 bases, with 21 bases spanning the gap. The CDR3 consists of 14 residues. CDR1 is WSHSY and CDR2 is SAAADI in the germline V gene. CDR3 nucleotides: TGCGCCACCAGAATTCAGGGGAGCAGGGACACCATATATTTT. Protein sequence: CATRIQGSRDTIYF.

With regard to this clone: Other nucleotide sequences in the sample specify the same CDR3. DNA for the CDR3: TGTGCCAGCTCCGGACTAGCGGGAGGGTACAATGAGCAGTTCTTC. Translating it yields CASSGLAGGYNEQFF. The gene calls are TRBV6-6 and TRBJ2-1, with 15 bases identical to TRBD2. Germline values: CDR1 MNHNY, CDR2 SVGAGI (reference sequence). V was clipped by 8 bases and J by 4 bases; unmatched bases: 3. The CDR3 sequence is 15 residues long.

The chain carries TRBV6-6 and TRBJ2-7; the match to TRBD1 covers 10 bases. The CDR3 totals 16 residues. Looked up from germline, CDR1 is MNHNY and CDR2 is SVGAGI (reference sequence). V shed 5 bases and J 2 bases; nucleotides not matched to a gene: 9. CDR3: CASSPPGTGEPYEQYF. CDR3 sequence (DNA): TGTGCCAGCAGTCCGCCGGGGACAGGGGAACCCTACGAGCAGTACTTC.

Worth noting for this clone: Other DNA sequences within the sample encode an identical CDR3. This rearrangement joins TRBV7-2 to TRBJ2-7; D is unresolved. The germline V gene has CDR1 SGHTA and CDR2 FQGNSA. V was trimmed by 6 bases and J by 3 bases, leaving 6 bases between them. CDR3 length: 11 amino acids. The CDR3 region has the DNA TGTGCCAGCAGTTCATTCTACGAGCAGTACTTC. It encodes CASSSFYEQYF.

The chain employs TRBV6-6 and TRBJ2-7; weak D call: TRBD1 (6 bases). V dropped 5 bases and J dropped 5 bases, with 16 bases sitting between them. Per germline, CDR1 MNHNY and CDR2 SVGAGI (reference sequence). The CDR3 sequence is 14 residues long. As DNA, the CDR3 is TGTGCCAGCAGTCACTGGACAGTAATGGACGAGCAGTACTTC. This gives the protein CASSHWTVMDEQYF.

This clone appeared a single time. The V gene is TRBV4-3, the J gene TRBJ1-4; D remains ambiguous. The germline gives CDR1 LGHNA, CDR2 YSLEER. Trimming removed 1 base at V and 5 bases at J, with 11 bases between. This CDR3 region has 15 residues. As DNA, the CDR3 is TGCGCCAGCAGCCAAGGTCGGAGTTACAATGAAAAACTGTTTTTT. Translated: CASSQGRSYNEKLFF.

This clone was found once. The genes are TRBV18 and TRBJ2-4, with D maybe TRBD2 (6 bases). V shed 2 bases and J shed 0 bases, with 14 bases lying between them. The germline CDR1 and CDR2 sequences are KGHSH and LQKENI. The CDR3 has 17 amino acids. The CDR3 sequence is CASSPSSTGLAKNIQYF. The CDR3 DNA reads TGTGCCAGCTCACCATCCTCAACGGGACTAGCCAAAAACATTCAGTACTTC.

This sequence joins TRBV6-6 and TRBJ2-1, with D tentatively TRBD1 or TRBD2 (5 bases each). Germline V CDR1 and CDR2: MNHNY, SVGAGI (reference sequence). CDR3 length: 13 amino acids. V was trimmed by 8 bases and J by 2 bases, leaving 10 bases between them. CDR3: CASGGGTYNEQFF. CDR3 coding DNA: TGTGCCAGCGGTGGGGGAACCTACAATGAGCAGTTCTTC.